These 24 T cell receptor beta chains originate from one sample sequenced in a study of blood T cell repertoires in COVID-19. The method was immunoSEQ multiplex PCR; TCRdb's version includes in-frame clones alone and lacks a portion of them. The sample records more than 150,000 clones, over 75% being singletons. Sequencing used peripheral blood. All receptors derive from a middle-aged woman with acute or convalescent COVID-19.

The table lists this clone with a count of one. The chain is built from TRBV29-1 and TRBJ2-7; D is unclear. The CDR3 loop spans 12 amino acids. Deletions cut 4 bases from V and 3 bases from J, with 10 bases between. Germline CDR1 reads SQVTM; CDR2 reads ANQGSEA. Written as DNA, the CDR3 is TGCAGCGTTGGGGCCGGTAACTACGAGCAGTACTTC. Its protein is CSVGAGNYEQYF.

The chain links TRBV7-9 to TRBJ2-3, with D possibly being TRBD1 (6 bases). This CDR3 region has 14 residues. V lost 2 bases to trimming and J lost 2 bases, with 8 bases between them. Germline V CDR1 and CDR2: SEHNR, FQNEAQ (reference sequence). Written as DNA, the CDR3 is TGTGCCAGCAGCTTAAGGGACATCACAGATACGCAGTATTTT. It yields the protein CASSLRDITDTQYF.

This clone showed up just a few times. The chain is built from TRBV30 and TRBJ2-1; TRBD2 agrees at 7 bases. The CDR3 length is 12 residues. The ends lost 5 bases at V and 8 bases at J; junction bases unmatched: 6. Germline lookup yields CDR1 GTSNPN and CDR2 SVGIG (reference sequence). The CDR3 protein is CAWSGTKYEQFF. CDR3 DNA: TGTGCCTGGTCCGGGACTAAATATGAGCAGTTCTTC.

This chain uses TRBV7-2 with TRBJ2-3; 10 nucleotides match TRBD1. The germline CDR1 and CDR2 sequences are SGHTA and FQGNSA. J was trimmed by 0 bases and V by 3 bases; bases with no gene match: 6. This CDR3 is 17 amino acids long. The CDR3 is CASSLGRQGASTDTQYF. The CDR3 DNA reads TGTGCCAGCAGCTTGGGTAGACAGGGGGCTAGCACAGATACGCAGTATTTT.

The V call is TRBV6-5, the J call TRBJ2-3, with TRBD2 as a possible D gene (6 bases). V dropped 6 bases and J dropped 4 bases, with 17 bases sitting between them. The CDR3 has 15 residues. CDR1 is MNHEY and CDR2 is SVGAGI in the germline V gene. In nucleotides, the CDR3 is TGTGCCAGCAGCCGGCTAGGGACTCCCGCAGATACGCAGTATTTT. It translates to CASSRLGTPADTQYF.

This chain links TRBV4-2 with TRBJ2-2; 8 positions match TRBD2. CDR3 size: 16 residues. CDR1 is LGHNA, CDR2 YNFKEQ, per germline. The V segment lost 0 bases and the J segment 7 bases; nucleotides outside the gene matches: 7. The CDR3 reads CASSQDRLARIGELFF. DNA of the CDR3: TGTGCCAGCAGCCAAGATCGACTAGCGAGGATCGGGGAGCTGTTTTTT.

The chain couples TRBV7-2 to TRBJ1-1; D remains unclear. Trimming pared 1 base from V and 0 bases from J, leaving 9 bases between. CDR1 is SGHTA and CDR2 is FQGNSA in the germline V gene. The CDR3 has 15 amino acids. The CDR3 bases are TGTGCCAGCAGCTTAGTGACACCTATGAACACTGAAGCTTTCTTT. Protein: CASSLVTPMNTEAFF.

This CDR3 is CASRAGGTGGNEQFF. CDR3 in DNA: TGTGCCAGCAGGGCCGGCGGGACAGGGGGGAATGAGCAGTTCTTC. The chain joins TRBV28 to TRBJ2-1; TRBD1 matches at 11 bases. The J segment lost 7 bases and the V segment lost 6 bases, leaving 8 bases of the junction unmatched. This CDR3 region has 15 residues. CDR1 and CDR2 (germline): MDHEN, SYDVKM.

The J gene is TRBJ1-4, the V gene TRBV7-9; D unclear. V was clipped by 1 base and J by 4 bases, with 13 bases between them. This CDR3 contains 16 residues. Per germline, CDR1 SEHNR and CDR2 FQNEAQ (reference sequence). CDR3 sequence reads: CASSLVSGNGNEKLFF. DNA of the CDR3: TGTGCCAGCAGCTTAGTTTCCGGGAATGGTAATGAAAAACTGTTTTTT.

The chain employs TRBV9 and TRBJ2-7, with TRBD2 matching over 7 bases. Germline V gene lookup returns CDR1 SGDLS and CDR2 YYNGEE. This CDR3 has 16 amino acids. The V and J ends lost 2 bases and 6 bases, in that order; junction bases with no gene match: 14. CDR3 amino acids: CASSVRWAGEGSEQYF. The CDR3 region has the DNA TGTGCCAGCAGCGTCCGTTGGGCGGGGGAAGGCTCCGAGCAGTACTTC.

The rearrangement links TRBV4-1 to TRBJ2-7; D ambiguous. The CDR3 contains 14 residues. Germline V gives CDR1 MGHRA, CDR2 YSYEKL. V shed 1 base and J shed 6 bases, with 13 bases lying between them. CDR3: CASSQVVGTGEQYF. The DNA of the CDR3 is TGCGCCAGCAGCCAAGTTGTAGGAACGGGCGAGCAGTACTTC.

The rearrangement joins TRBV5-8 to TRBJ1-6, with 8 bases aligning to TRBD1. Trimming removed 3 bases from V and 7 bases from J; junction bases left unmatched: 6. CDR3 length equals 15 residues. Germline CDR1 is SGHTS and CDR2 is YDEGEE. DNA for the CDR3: TGTGCCAGCAGCTCCGGACAGGGAAGGAATTCACCCCTCCACTTT. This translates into CASSSGQGRNSPLHF.

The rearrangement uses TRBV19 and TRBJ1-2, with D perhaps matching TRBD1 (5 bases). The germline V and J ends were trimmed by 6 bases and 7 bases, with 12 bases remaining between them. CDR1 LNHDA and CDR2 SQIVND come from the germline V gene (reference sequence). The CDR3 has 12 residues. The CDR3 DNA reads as TGTGCCAGTAGACAGGTGGGGGGTGGCTACACCTTC. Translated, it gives CASRQVGGGYTF.

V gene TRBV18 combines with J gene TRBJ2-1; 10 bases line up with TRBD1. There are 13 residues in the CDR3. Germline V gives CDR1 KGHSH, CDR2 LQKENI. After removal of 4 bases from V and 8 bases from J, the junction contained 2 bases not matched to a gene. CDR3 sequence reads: CASSRQGAYEQFF. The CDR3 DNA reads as TGTGCCAGCTCACGACAGGGGGCGTATGAGCAGTTCTTC.

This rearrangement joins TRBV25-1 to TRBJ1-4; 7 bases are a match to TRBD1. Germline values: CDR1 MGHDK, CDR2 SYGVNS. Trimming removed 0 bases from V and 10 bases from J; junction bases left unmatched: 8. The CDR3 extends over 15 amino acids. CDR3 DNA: TGTGCCAGCAGTGAATATACAGGGGACCCGTTAAAACTGTTTTTT. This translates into CASSEYTGDPLKLFF.

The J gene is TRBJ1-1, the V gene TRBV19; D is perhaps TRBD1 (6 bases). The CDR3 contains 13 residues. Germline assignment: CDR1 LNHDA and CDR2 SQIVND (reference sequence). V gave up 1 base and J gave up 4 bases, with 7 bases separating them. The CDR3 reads CASSIGRGTEAFF. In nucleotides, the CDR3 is TGTGCCAGTAGTATAGGCAGGGGCACTGAAGCTTTCTTT.

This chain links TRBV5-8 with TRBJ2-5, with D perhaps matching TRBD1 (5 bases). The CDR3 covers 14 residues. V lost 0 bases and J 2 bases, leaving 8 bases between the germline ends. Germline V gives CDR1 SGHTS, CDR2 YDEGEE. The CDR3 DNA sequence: TGTGCCAGCAGCTTGGTCAGGGATCAAGAGACCCAGTACTTC. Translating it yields CASSLVRDQETQYF. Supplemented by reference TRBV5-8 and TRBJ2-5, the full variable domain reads EAGVTQSPTHLIKTRGQQATLRCSPISGHTSVYWYQQALGLGLQFLLWYDEGEERNRGNFPPRFSGRQFPNYSSELNVNALELEDSALYLCASSLVRDQETQYFGPGTRLLVL.

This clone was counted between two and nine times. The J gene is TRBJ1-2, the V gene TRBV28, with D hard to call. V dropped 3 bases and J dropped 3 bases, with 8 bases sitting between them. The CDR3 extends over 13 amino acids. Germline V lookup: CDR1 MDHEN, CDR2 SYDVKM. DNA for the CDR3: TGTGCCAGCAGTTTGACACGATACTATGGCTACACCTTC. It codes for CASSLTRYYGYTF.

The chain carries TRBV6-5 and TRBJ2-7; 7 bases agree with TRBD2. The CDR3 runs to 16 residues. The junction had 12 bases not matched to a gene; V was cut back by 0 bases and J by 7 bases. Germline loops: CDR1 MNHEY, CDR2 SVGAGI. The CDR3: CASSYSNLAALGEQYF. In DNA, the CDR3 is TGTGCCAGCAGTTACTCGAACCTAGCGGCACTTGGGGAGCAGTACTTC.

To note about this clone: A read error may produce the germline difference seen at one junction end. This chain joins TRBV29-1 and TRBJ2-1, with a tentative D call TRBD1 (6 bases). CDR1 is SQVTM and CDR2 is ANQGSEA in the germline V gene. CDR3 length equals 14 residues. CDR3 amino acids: CSVEAGTSHFEQFF. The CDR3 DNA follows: TGCAGCGTCGAAGCCGGGACATCCCATTTTGAGCAGTTCTTC.

CDR3 DNA: TGTGCCAGCAGTTACACAGGCTCTAACTATGGCTACACCTTC. It yields the protein CASSYTGSNYGYTF. The V call is TRBV6-5, the J call TRBJ1-2; TRBD1 might be the D (5 bases). CDR3 size: 14 residues. Germline V gene data show CDR1 as MNHEY and CDR2 as SVGAGI. The V end was cut by 2 bases, the J end by 0 bases, with 7 bases between.

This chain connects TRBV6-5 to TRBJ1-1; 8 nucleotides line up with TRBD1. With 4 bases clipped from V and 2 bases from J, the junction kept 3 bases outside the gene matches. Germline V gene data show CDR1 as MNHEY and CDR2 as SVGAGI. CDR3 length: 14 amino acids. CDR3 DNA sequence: TGTGCCAGCAGTTCGACAGGGGTAAACACTGAAGCTTTCTTT. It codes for CASSSTGVNTEAFF.

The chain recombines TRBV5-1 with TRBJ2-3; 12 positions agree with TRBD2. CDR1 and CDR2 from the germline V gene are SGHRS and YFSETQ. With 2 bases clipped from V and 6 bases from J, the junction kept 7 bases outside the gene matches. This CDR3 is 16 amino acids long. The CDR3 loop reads CASSFPTSGGRDTQYF. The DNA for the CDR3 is TGCGCCAGCAGCTTTCCGACTAGCGGGGGCCGGGATACGCAGTATTTT.

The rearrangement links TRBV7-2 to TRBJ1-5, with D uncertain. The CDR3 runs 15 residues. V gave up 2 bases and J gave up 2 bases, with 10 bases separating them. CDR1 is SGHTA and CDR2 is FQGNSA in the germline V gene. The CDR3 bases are TGTGCCAGCAGCTTAATAGCGCCAGGCAATCAGCCCCAGCATTTT. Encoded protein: CASSLIAPGNQPQHF.